This TCR beta chain originates from a study of blood T cell repertoires in COVID-19. Looking at the study overall: Acute-phase and convalescent COVID-19 samples originated in the United States, Italy and Spain. Nucleic acid was either cDNA or gDNA, and it came from T cells, B-cell-depleted T cells, or PBMCs.

In the original workflow: Amplification of reference gene primers was used by the study to estimate nucleated cell counts. Profiled with immunoSEQ multiplex PCR; TCRdb holds only in-frame clones, not every one. D and trimming were read from the DNA, whereas the V and J calls and clone size are those reported in that table. The repertoire holds around 250,000 clones, 80% to 90% seen once, with approximately 2% in the top ten. Participant ages covered about 18 to 95 years across 20 to 30 US areas. The germline V gene has CDR1 LGHDT and CDR2 YNNKEL (reference sequence). There are 18 residues in the CDR3. V trimming: 5 bases; J trimming: 7 bases; junction bases outside the gene matches: 17.

Sequenced input: PBMCs or T cells enriched from blood (not recorded which). The rearrangement uses TRBV3-1 (or the pseudogene TRBV3-2) and TRBJ1-6; 7 bases map to TRBD1. This receptor was taken from a woman in her forties or fifties who had recovered from COVID-19. CDR3 sequence (DNA): TGTGCCAGCAGCTCACACTCGTTAACAGGGGCGCGGAATTCACCCCTCCACTTT. It codes for CASSSHSLTGARNSPLHF.